The next 26 T cell receptor beta chains were all read from a single sample in a study of blood T cell repertoires in COVID-19. Here immunoSEQ multiplex PCR was the method, and the copy in TCRdb shows in-frame clones only, minus some. The sample has roughly 230,000 clones, under 85% seen once. The sequencing sample was made of peripheral blood. The receptors originated from a human donor in a cohort sampled during active COVID-19.

V gene TRBV7-9 combines with J gene TRBJ1-6; 8 bases match TRBD1. V trimming: 1 base; J trimming: 7 bases; junction bases outside the gene matches: 3. The CDR3 loop spans 15 amino acids. The germline CDR1 and CDR2 sequences are SEHNR and FQNEAQ (reference sequence). Written as DNA, the CDR3 is TGTGCCAGCAGCTTAGGCAGGGGGCGGAATTCACCCCTCCACTTT. It is translated as CASSLGRGRNSPLHF.

This chain links TRBV5-1 with TRBJ2-3; 14 bases match TRBD2. The junction had 9 bases not matched to a gene; V was cut back by 3 bases and J by 0 bases. The CDR3 loop spans 19 amino acids. CDR1 is SGHRS and CDR2 is YFSETQ in the germline V gene. CDR3 coding DNA: TGCGCCAGCAGCTCGGGGACTAGCGGGAGCGTTATTAGCACAGATACGCAGTATTTT. Its translation: CASSSGTSGSVISTDTQYF.

The chain uses TRBV29-1 and TRBJ2-2, with TRBD1 matching 11 bases. CDR1 SQVTM and CDR2 ANQGSEA come from the germline V gene. This CDR3 is 14 amino acids long. The V and J ends lost 6 bases and 7 bases, in that order; junction bases with no gene match: 7. This CDR3 reads CSVRTGGANGELFF. The DNA of the CDR3 is TGCAGCGTCCGGACAGGGGGCGCGAACGGGGAGCTGTTTTTT.

This clone was counted a single time. V usage is TRBV14 and J usage is TRBJ1-1; D is perhaps TRBD1 (5 bases). V was pared by 4 bases and J by 1 base, with 16 bases between. Germline CDR1 and CDR2: SGHDN and FVKESK. This CDR3 spans 16 amino acids. The CDR3 DNA reads as TGTGCCAGCAGCCTTAAGTGGCAGGGCCAGAACACTGAAGCTTTCTTT. Translating gives CASSLKWQGQNTEAFF.

The table lists this clone with a few counts. V and J are TRBV29-1 and TRBJ2-7; 11 nucleotides align to TRBD2. Trimming removed 6 bases from V and 6 bases from J; junction bases left unmatched: 7. The CDR3 totals 13 residues. CDR1 is SQVTM, CDR2 ANQGSEA, per germline. The CDR3 DNA is TGCAGCGTCCTCTGGACTAGCGGGCGCGAGCAGTACTTC. Its translation: CSVLWTSGREQYF.

The chain employs TRBV18 and TRBJ2-1; 8 bases line up with TRBD1. The CDR3 length is 17 residues. CDR1 and CDR2 from the germline V gene are KGHSH and LQKENI. The J segment lost 5 bases and the V segment lost 3 bases, leaving 12 bases of the junction unmatched. The CDR3 protein is CASSPSTGGVGHNEQFF. CDR3 in DNA: TGTGCCAGCTCACCGAGTACAGGGGGTGTGGGACACAATGAGCAGTTCTTC.

The chain uses TRBV27 and TRBJ1-3; 11 positions match TRBD1. The CDR3 has 15 residues. V was pared by 4 bases and J by 6 bases, with 5 bases of the junction left unmatched. Germline assignment: CDR1 MNHEY and CDR2 SMNVEV (reference sequence). The CDR3 DNA sequence: TGTGCCAGCAGTTCATTGGGACAGGGGGAAAACACCATATATTTT. As protein: CASSSLGQGENTIYF.

This clone was observed a few times. The gene calls are TRBV30 and TRBJ1-1, with 7 nucleotides matching TRBD1. Germline V lookup: CDR1 GTSNPN, CDR2 SVGIG (reference sequence). Trimming at V came to 1 base and at J to 6 bases, leaving 2 bases not matched to a gene. The length of the CDR3 is 12 residues. CDR3 sequence reads: CAWSDTGAEAFF. Written as DNA, the CDR3 is TGTGCCTGGAGTGATACAGGGGCTGAAGCTTTCTTT. The full variable domain, in which reference TRBV30 and TRBJ1-1 provide the parts outside the CDR3, is SQTIHQWPATLVQPVGSPLSLECTVEGTSNPNLYWYRQAAGRGLQLLFYSVGIGQISSEVPQNLSASRPQDRQFILSSKKLLLSDSGFYLCAWSDTGAEAFFGQGTRLTVV.

The sample holds one count of this clone. The gene calls are TRBV6-5 and TRBJ2-3; weak D call: TRBD2 (5 bases). Germline CDR1 and CDR2: MNHEY and SVGAGI. This CDR3 is 15 amino acids long. V was trimmed by 6 bases and J by 4 bases, leaving 17 bases between them. The CDR3 sequence: CASRRDYRQADTQYF. DNA of the CDR3: TGTGCCAGCAGGAGGGATTATCGGCAGGCAGATACGCAGTATTTT.

The chain employs TRBV7-2 and TRBJ1-1, with TRBD1 identical over 10 bases. Trimming removed 5 bases from V and 5 bases from J; junction bases left unmatched: 8. This CDR3 is built from 15 residues. Germline loops: CDR1 SGHTA, CDR2 FQGNSA. The CDR3 DNA sequence: TGTGCCAGCAGCCTTAGGACAGGGGGAGAAACTGAAGCTTTCTTT. Translated, it gives CASSLRTGGETEAFF.

V is TRBV3-1 (or the pseudogene TRBV3-2) and J is TRBJ1-3, with 8 bases matching TRBD1. The CDR3 contains 14 residues. From germline, CDR1 is LGHDT and CDR2 YNNKEL (reference sequence). Trimming removed 2 bases from V and 8 bases from J; junction bases left unmatched: 5. Written as DNA, the CDR3 is TGTGCCAGCAGCCAAACAGGGGGTATGGACACCATATATTTT. Protein product: CASSQTGGMDTIYF.

The chain uses TRBV6-6 and TRBJ2-2, with 11 positions matching TRBD2. The germline CDR1 and CDR2 sequences are MNHNY and SVGAGI (reference sequence). V lost 0 bases to trimming and J lost 4 bases; unmatched junction nucleotides: 1. This CDR3 contains 16 residues. The CDR3 sequence: CASSYSGLAATGELFF. The DNA of the CDR3 is TGTGCCAGCAGTTACTCGGGACTAGCGGCCACCGGGGAGCTGTTTTTT.

The chain combines TRBV9 with TRBJ2-3, with D possibly being TRBD1 (6 bases). The CDR3 runs to 14 residues. The V gene's germline CDR1 is SGDLS and CDR2 YYNGEE. Between the trimmed V and J ends, which lost 3 bases and 6 bases, there was a span of 14 bases. The CDR3 is CASSAEQGYDTQYF. CDR3 nucleotides: TGTGCCAGCAGCGCCGAGCAGGGGTATGATACGCAGTATTTT.

The chain is built from TRBV4-1 and TRBJ1-4; 8 bases line up with TRBD1. Germline lookup yields CDR1 MGHRA and CDR2 YSYEKL. There are 16 residues in the CDR3. V shed 3 bases and J 1 base; nucleotides not matched to a gene: 4. CDR3 loop: CASSQSGQGTNEKLFF. Here the CDR3 DNA reads TGCGCCAGCAGCCAGTCCGGACAGGGAACTAATGAAAAACTGTTTTTT.

This chain links TRBV24-1 with TRBJ2-5, with 7 bases matching TRBD1. V lost 8 bases, J lost 1 base, and 9 bases stayed unmatched. CDR1 and CDR2 (germline): KGHDR, SFDVKD. The CDR3 consists of 15 residues. In DNA form, the CDR3 reads TGTGCCACCAATGACCCTACAGGGGCCCAAGAGACCCAGTACTTC. It is translated as CATNDPTGAQETQYF.

The table lists this clone with a count of one. The gene calls are TRBV5-1 and TRBJ2-2; TRBD2 agrees at 7 bases. Germline CDR1 SGHRS, CDR2 YFSETQ. Unmatched junction bases numbered 6, after V lost 1 base and J lost 6 bases. There are 15 residues in the CDR3. The CDR3, as DNA: TGCGCCAGCAGCTTGACCGGGGGGTACGCCGGGGAGCTGTTTTTT. It encodes CASSLTGGYAGELFF. Using reference TRBV5-1 and TRBJ2-2 for the parts outside the CDR3, the full variable domain is KAGVTQTPRYLIKTRGQQVTLSCSPISGHRSVSWYQQTPGQGLQFLFEYFSETQRNKGNFPGRFSGRQFSNSRSEMNVSTLELGDSALYLCASSLTGGYAGELFFGEGSRLTVL.

J is TRBJ2-7 and V is TRBV6-5; D gene unclear. The CDR3 is 13 residues long. The V gene's germline CDR1 is MNHEY and CDR2 SVGAGI. V was shortened by 7 bases and J by 9 bases, with 19 bases between the two germline ends. The CDR3 region is CASTAPVADTQYF. CDR3 sequence (DNA): TGTGCCAGCACCGCCCCCGTGGCAGATACGCAGTACTTC.

A word on this clone: Within the sample, other DNA sequences also encode this same CDR3. The rearrangement uses TRBV7-2 and TRBJ2-5, with D possibly being TRBD2 (6 bases). This CDR3 spans 14 amino acids. Per the germline V gene, CDR1 is SGHTA and CDR2 is FQGNSA. Trimming shortened V by 5 bases and J by 5 bases, and 15 bases separated the two germline ends. CDR3 in DNA: TGTGCCAGCAGCCCCGGGAGCCTTAAGGAGACCCAGTACTTC. This codes for CASSPGSLKETQYF. Using reference TRBV7-2 and TRBJ2-5 for the parts outside the CDR3, the full variable domain is GAGVSQSPSNKVTEKGKDVELRCDPISGHTALYWYRQSLGQGLEFLIYFQGNSAPDKSGLPSDRFSAERTGGSVSTLTIQRTQQEDSAVYLCASSPGSLKETQYFGPGTRLLVL.

This CDR3 reads CASSLDGQGEQYF. The CDR3 DNA is TGCGCCAGCAGCTTGGACGGGCAGGGCGAGCAGTACTTC. The chain is built from TRBV5-1 and TRBJ2-7; TRBD1 is a possible D gene (5 bases). The V gene lost 0 bases and the J gene lost 6 bases, with 10 bases spanning the gap. Germline V gene sequence: CDR1 SGHRS, CDR2 YFSETQ. There are 13 residues in the CDR3.

The rearrangement uses TRBV20-1 and TRBJ2-1, with D tentatively TRBD2 (5 bases). The length of the CDR3 is 11 residues. V lost 6 bases, J lost 6 bases, and 9 bases lay in between. Germline CDR1 and CDR2: DFQATT and SNEGSKA (reference sequence). The DNA for the CDR3 is TGCAGTGCACCAACTAGCAATGAGCAGTTCTTC. Protein product: CSAPTSNEQFF.

The V gene is TRBV5-1, the J gene TRBJ2-3; no clear D gene. CDR3 length equals 12 residues. Trimming took 2 bases from V and 15 from J, leaving 16 bases between them. CDR1 is SGHRS, CDR2 YFSETQ, per germline. The CDR3 reads CASSFSESHRYF. CDR3 DNA: TGCGCCAGCAGCTTCTCCGAGAGTCACAGATATTTT.

The chain joins TRBV12-3 or TRBV12-4 to TRBJ1-1, with no clear D. The CDR3 runs to 13 residues. Trimming removed 2 bases at V and 8 bases at J, with 12 bases between. The CDR3: CASSLHPTPEAFF. The CDR3 nucleotides read TGTGCCAGCAGTTTACACCCAACTCCCGAAGCTTTCTTT.

This clone was counted at least ten times. The chain employs TRBV21-1 and TRBJ2-4; TRBD1, the table's D call, was not compared with the DNA. TRBV21-1 is a documented pseudogene. The CDR3 length is 16 residues. CDR3 amino acids: CASGCTEYKAKNIQYF. The CDR3, as DNA: TGTGCCAGCGGATGTACAGAGTATAAAGCCAAAAACATTCAGTACTTC.

V and J are TRBV4-1 and TRBJ2-5; D is ambiguous. V lost 6 bases, J lost 5 bases, and 16 bases lay in between. CDR1 is MGHRA, CDR2 YSYEKL, per germline. The CDR3 length is 14 residues. DNA of the CDR3: TGCGCCAGCAGACCTCCGGGTCCGGTGGAGACCCAGTACTTC. It is translated as CASRPPGPVETQYF.

The chain combines TRBV28 with TRBJ1-2, with a tentative D call TRBD1 (5 bases). The CDR3 runs to 12 residues. CDR1 and CDR2 from the germline V gene are MDHEN and SYDVKM. V lost 10 bases to trimming and J lost 8 bases, with 17 bases between them. The CDR3 loop is CATATGVRGYTF. In nucleotides, the CDR3 is TGTGCCACCGCTACGGGGGTTAGGGGCTACACCTTC.

Concerning this clone itself: Within the sample, other DNA sequences also encode this same CDR3. The J gene is TRBJ1-3, the V gene TRBV12-3 or TRBV12-4, with D possibly being TRBD1 (5 bases). V lost 3 bases to trimming and J lost 4 bases, with 7 bases between them. This CDR3 region has 13 residues. The CDR3 spells CASSFRAGNTIYF. CDR3 nucleotides: TGTGCCAGCAGTTTCAGGGCCGGAAACACCATATATTTT.